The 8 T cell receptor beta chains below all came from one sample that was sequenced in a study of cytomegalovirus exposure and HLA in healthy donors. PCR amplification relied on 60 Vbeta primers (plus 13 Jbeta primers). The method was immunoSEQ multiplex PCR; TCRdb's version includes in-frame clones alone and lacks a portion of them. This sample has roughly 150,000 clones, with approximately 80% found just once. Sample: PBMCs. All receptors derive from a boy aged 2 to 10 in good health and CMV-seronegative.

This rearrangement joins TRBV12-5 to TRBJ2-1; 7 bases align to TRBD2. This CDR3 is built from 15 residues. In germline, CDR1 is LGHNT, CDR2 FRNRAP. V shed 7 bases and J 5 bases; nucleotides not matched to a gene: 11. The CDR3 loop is CASAGGLYQNNEQFF. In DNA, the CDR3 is TGTGCTAGTGCCGGGGGGTTATACCAAAACAATGAGCAGTTCTTC.

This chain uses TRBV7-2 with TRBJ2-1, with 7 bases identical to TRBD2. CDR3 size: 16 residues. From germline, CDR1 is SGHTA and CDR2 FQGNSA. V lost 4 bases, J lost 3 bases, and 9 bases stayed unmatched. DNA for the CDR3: TGTGCCAGCAGCTCCGTCGGACTAGGGAACTACAATGAGCAGTTCTTC. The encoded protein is CASSSVGLGNYNEQFF.

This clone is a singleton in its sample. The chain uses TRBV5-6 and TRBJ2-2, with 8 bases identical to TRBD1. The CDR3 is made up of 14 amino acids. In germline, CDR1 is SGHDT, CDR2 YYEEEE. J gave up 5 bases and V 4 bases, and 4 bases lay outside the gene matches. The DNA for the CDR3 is TGTGCCAGCAGCCAGGGACAGGTGACCGGGGAGCTGTTTTTT. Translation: CASSQGQVTGELFF.

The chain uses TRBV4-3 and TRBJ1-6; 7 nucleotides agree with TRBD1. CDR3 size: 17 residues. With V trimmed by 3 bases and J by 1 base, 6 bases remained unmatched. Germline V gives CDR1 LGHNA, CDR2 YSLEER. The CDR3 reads CASSQETQGSYNSPLHF. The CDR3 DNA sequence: TGCGCCAGCAGCCAGGAGACACAGGGGTCCTATAATTCACCCCTCCACTTT.

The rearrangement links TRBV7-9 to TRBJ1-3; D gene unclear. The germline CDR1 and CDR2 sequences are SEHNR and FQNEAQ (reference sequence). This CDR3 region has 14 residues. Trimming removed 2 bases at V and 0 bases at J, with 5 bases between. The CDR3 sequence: CASSLPSSGNTIYF. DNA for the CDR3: TGTGCCAGCAGCTTACCGAGCTCTGGAAACACCATATATTTT.

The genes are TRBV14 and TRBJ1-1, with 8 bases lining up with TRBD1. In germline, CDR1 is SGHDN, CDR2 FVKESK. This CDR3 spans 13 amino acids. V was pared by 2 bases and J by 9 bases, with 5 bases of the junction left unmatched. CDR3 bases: TGTGCCAGCAGCCAAATGGGGACAGGACAAGCTTTCTTT. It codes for CASSQMGTGQAFF.

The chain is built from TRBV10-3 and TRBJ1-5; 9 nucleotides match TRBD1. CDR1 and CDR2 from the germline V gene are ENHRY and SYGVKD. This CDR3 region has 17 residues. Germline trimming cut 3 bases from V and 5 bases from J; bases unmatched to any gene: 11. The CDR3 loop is CAISDNGGTGHDQPQHF. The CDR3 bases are TGTGCCATCAGTGATAATGGTGGGACAGGGCACGATCAGCCCCAGCATTTT.

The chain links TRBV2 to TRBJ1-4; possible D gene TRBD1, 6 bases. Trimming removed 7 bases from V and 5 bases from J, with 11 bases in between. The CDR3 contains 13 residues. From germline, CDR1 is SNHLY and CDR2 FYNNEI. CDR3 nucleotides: TGTGCCAGCAAGGGGGGGCCAAATGAAAAACTGTTTTTT. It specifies CASKGGPNEKLFF.